These 24 T cell receptor beta chains were sequenced from one sample in a study of radiation and T cells in renal cell carcinoma. This sample's treatment: treatment-naive control, cytoreductive nephrectomy. Only in-frame clones appear in the TCRdb table, and some are missing; sequencing was by immunoSEQ multiplex PCR. Here the sample spans some 20,000 clones, roughly 60% being singletons. The specimen comprised tumor tissue, sampled from a patient whose treatment was nephrectomy without radiotherapy. These receptor sequences come from a man aged 50 or older with renal cell carcinoma.

This sequence joins TRBV30 and TRBJ1-5; D uncertain. This CDR3 has 14 residues. Germline assignment: CDR1 GTSNPN and CDR2 SVGIG (reference sequence). Trimming cost V 1 base and J 2 bases, with 9 bases left between them. In nucleotides, the CDR3 is TGTGCCTGGAGTGGAGCGAATGGCAATCAGCCCCAGCATTTT. Translation gives CAWSGANGNQPQHF.

This chain uses TRBV25-1 with TRBJ2-7, with 7 nucleotides matching TRBD1. This CDR3 has 11 amino acids. V was clipped by 6 bases and J by 9 bases; unmatched bases: 5. From germline, CDR1 is MGHDK and CDR2 SYGVNS. CDR3 residues: CASSLQGLQYF. The CDR3 DNA is TGTGCCAGCAGCTTACAGGGGTTGCAGTACTTC.

The chain carries TRBV28 and TRBJ1-2; no reliable D call. Germline V CDR1 and CDR2: MDHEN, SYDVKM. V lost 1 base and J lost 6, with 9 bases in between. The CDR3 totals 13 residues. DNA of the CDR3: TGTGCCAGCAGTTTATCAGGACTGAATGGCTACACCTTC. Translated: CASSLSGLNGYTF.

The V call is TRBV10-3, the J call TRBJ2-3, with no clear D. The V end lost 8 bases, the J end lost 1 base, and 16 bases lay between the germline ends. This CDR3 has 15 amino acids. Germline CDR1 reads ENHRY; CDR2 reads SYGVKD. CDR3 nucleotide sequence: TGTGCCATCGGAGAAGCTACGCTGGGCACAGATACGCAGTATTTT. It translates to CAIGEATLGTDTQYF.

The gene calls are TRBV4-1 and TRBJ1-1; D unresolved. The V gene lost 4 bases and the J gene lost 1 base, with 13 bases spanning the gap. CDR1 and CDR2 from the germline V gene are MGHRA and YSYEKL. The CDR3 spans 15 residues. This CDR3 is CASSRRPDKNTEAFF. In nucleotides, the CDR3 is TGCGCCAGCAGCCGCCGTCCAGACAAGAACACTGAAGCTTTCTTT.

The chain joins TRBV7-2 to TRBJ2-3, with D perhaps matching TRBD2 (6 bases). Trimming shortened V by 5 bases and J by 5 bases, and 23 bases separated the two germline ends. Germline V gene sequence: CDR1 SGHTA, CDR2 FQGNSA. The CDR3 runs 17 residues. Here the CDR3 reads CASSRGGSGSMLDTQYF. CDR3 nucleotide sequence: TGTGCCAGCAGCCGAGGTGGCAGCGGGTCTATGTTAGATACGCAGTATTTT.

This chain connects TRBV9 to TRBJ1-2; 7 nucleotides align to TRBD1. CDR1 is SGDLS, CDR2 YYNGEE, per germline. This CDR3 is 17 amino acids long. V dropped 0 bases and J dropped 5; count of bases not matched to a gene: 13. The CDR3 reads CASSVGGGGPTGYGYTF. The CDR3 DNA reads TGTGCCAGCAGCGTAGGAGGAGGGGGGCCGACAGGGTATGGCTACACCTTC. The variable domain in full, completed from reference TRBV9 and TRBJ1-2, reads DSGVTQTPKHLITATGQRVTLRCSPRSGDLSVYWYQQSLDQGLQFLIQYYNGEERAKGNILERFSAQQFPDLHSELNLSSLELGDSALYFCASSVGGGGPTGYGYTFGSGTRLTVV.

DNA for the CDR3: TGTGCCAGCAGCGCAGGGTGGGGGTACACTGAAGCTTTCTTT. It is translated as CASSAGWGYTEAFF. The chain is built from TRBV7-9 and TRBJ1-1; perhaps TRBD1 as D (5 bases). This CDR3 has 14 amino acids. Germline V gives CDR1 SEHNR, CDR2 FQNEAQ (reference sequence). The V end was cut by 5 bases, the J end by 3 bases, with 13 bases between. Complete variable domain (other parts from reference TRBV7-9 and TRBJ1-1): DTGVSQNPRHKITKRGQNVTFRCDPISEHNRLYWYRQTLGQGPEFLTYFQNEAQLEKSRLLSDRFSAERPKGSFSTLEIQRTEQGDSAMYLCASSAGWGYTEAFFGQGTRLTVV.

The rearrangement links TRBV14 to TRBJ1-1; D is perhaps TRBD1 (6 bases). V was clipped by 6 bases and J by 4 bases, with 18 bases between them. The germline V gene has CDR1 SGHDN and CDR2 FVKESK. The CDR3 length is 15 residues. Here the CDR3 reads CASRATGGLFTEAFF. As DNA, the CDR3 is TGTGCCAGCAGGGCAACGGGGGGCCTCTTCACTGAAGCTTTCTTT.

V usage is TRBV18 and J usage is TRBJ1-1; D might be TRBD1 (5 bases). Germline V gene sequence: CDR1 KGHSH, CDR2 LQKENI. Trimming took off 0 bases at V and 1 base at J, with 9 bases between the two ends. The length of the CDR3 is 15 residues. CDR3 coding DNA: TGTGCCAGCTCACCACCGTCCAGGGCGAACACTGAAGCTTTCTTT. Residues: CASSPPSRANTEAFF. Full variable domain (missing parts from reference TRBV18 and TRBJ1-1): NAGVMQNPRHLVRRRGQEARLRCSPMKGHSHVYWYRQLPEEGLKFMVYLQKENIIDESGMPKERFSAEFPKEGPSILRIQQVVRGDSAAYFCASSPPSRANTEAFFGQGTRLTVV.

The V and J genes are TRBV13 and TRBJ1-3, with a tentative D call TRBD1 (5 bases). The germline V gene encodes CDR1 PRHDT and CDR2 FYEKMQ (reference sequence). V lost 5 bases, J lost 0 bases, and 11 bases lay in between. This CDR3 has 15 amino acids. The CDR3 loop reads CASSPTGVSGNTIYF. For the CDR3, the DNA is TGTGCCAGCAGCCCCACGGGGGTCTCTGGAAACACCATATATTTT.

This clone showed up just a few times. The J gene is TRBJ1-5, the V gene TRBV5-1; tentatively, D is TRBD1 (6 bases). The CDR3 sequence is 14 residues long. The V end lost 0 bases, the J end lost 7 bases, and 11 bases lay between the germline ends. Germline CDR1 and CDR2: SGHRS and YFSETQ. CDR3 nucleotides: TGCGCCAGCAGCTTGGAGGCAGGGGTGCAGCCCCAGCATTTT. Its protein product is CASSLEAGVQPQHF.

The chain combines TRBV19 with TRBJ2-2, with D unclear. Germline CDR1 LNHDA, CDR2 SQIVND (reference sequence). V lost 6 bases and J lost 3, with 11 bases in between. CDR3 length: 14 amino acids. The CDR3 DNA reads TGTGCCAGTAGACGAAAGTCGGACACCGGGGAGCTGTTTTTT. Translation gives CASRRKSDTGELFF.

V and J are TRBV6-5 and TRBJ1-2, with 9 bases matching TRBD1. Per the germline V gene, CDR1 is MNHEY and CDR2 is SVGAGI. The CDR3 is 14 amino acids. With V trimmed by 6 bases and J by 5 bases, 7 bases remained unmatched. CDR3: CASSVQGALYGYTF. The CDR3 region has the DNA TGTGCCAGCAGCGTACAGGGGGCGTTGTATGGCTACACCTTC.

This clone was seen once. The gene calls are TRBV18 and TRBJ2-6, with D uncertain. The CDR3 runs 18 residues. Germline-derived CDR1 and CDR2 are KGHSH and LQKENI. Trimming shortened V by 6 bases and J by 0 bases, and 18 bases separated the two germline ends. CDR3 sequence: CASSPESGIYSGANVLTF. The CDR3, as DNA: TGTGCCAGCTCCCCTGAGTCAGGAATCTACTCTGGGGCCAACGTCCTGACTTTC.

CDR3 nucleotides: TGTGCCAGCAGCTTGCTAGGTCAGGGGGCTGGAAACACCATATATTTT. It specifies CASSLLGQGAGNTIYF. The chain uses TRBV5-8 and TRBJ1-3; 7 positions match TRBD1. The J segment lost 2 bases and the V segment lost 1 base, leaving 6 bases of the junction unmatched. Germline lookup yields CDR1 SGHTS and CDR2 YDEGEE. This CDR3 comprises 16 residues.

This chain uses TRBV6-4 with TRBJ1-1, with TRBD1 as a possible D gene (6 bases). This CDR3 comprises 14 residues. CDR1 is MRHNA and CDR2 is SNTAGT in the germline V gene. With 7 bases removed from V and 0 bases from J, the gap between germline ends came to 12 bases. For the CDR3, the DNA is TGTGCCAGCAAGACCGACAGGATGAACACTGAAGCTTTCTTT. Translated: CASKTDRMNTEAFF.

This chain connects TRBV25-1 to TRBJ1-1; 9 positions match TRBD1. J lost 1 base, V lost 4 bases, and 4 bases had no gene match. CDR3 length equals 15 residues. CDR1 is MGHDK, CDR2 SYGVNS, per germline. The CDR3 region is CASSVLGQGNTEAFF. The CDR3 nucleotides are TGTGCCAGCAGTGTCCTGGGACAGGGGAACACTGAAGCTTTCTTT.

The chain uses TRBV7-3 and TRBJ2-1, with D tentatively TRBD1 (7 bases). V lost 8 bases, J lost 7 bases, and 21 bases lay in between. Germline V gene data show CDR1 as SGHTA and CDR2 as FQGTGA. The CDR3 has 15 residues. CDR3 in amino acids: CASQPGGRRGNEQFF. The DNA for the CDR3 is TGTGCCAGCCAACCAGGGGGGAGGAGAGGGAATGAGCAGTTCTTC.

This chain connects TRBV5-1 to TRBJ1-5; no reliable D call. The ends were cut back, 0 bases at V and 5 bases at J, with 6 bases in the middle. CDR1 and CDR2 (germline): SGHRS, YFSETQ. The CDR3 extends over 13 amino acids. The chain's CDR3 is CASSLGQHQPQHF. The CDR3 DNA reads as TGCGCCAGCAGCTTGGGACAACATCAGCCCCAGCATTTT. Based on the CDR3 plus reference TRBV5-1 and TRBJ1-5, the full variable domain is KAGVTQTPRYLIKTRGQQVTLSCSPISGHRSVSWYQQTPGQGLQFLFEYFSETQRNKGNFPGRFSGRQFSNSRSEMNVSTLELGDSALYLCASSLGQHQPQHFGDGTRLSIL.

V gene TRBV7-2 combines with J gene TRBJ1-2; 8 nucleotides line up with TRBD1. This CDR3 has 13 residues. Germline lookup yields CDR1 SGHTA and CDR2 FQGNSA. The V and J ends lost 3 bases and 8 bases, in that order; junction bases with no gene match: 5. CDR3 in amino acids: CASSLTGVRGYTF. For the CDR3, the DNA is TGTGCCAGCAGCTTGACAGGGGTACGGGGCTACACCTTC.

The genes are TRBV6-6 and TRBJ1-2; maybe TRBD1 (6 bases). Per germline, CDR1 MNHNY and CDR2 SVGAGI (reference sequence). V was cut by 5 bases and J by 1 base, with 14 bases left in between. The CDR3 is 15 amino acids. The CDR3 region is CASSIRQVLNYGYTF. CDR3 DNA: TGTGCCAGCAGTATTAGACAGGTTCTTAACTATGGCTACACCTTC.

J is TRBJ1-2 and V is TRBV4-1; 7 positions agree with TRBD1. The germline gives CDR1 MGHRA, CDR2 YSYEKL. After removal of 0 bases from V and 8 bases from J, the junction contained 9 bases not matched to a gene. This CDR3 is 15 amino acids long. The CDR3 region is CASSQEGTGVIGYTF. Here the CDR3 DNA reads TGCGCCAGCAGCCAAGAGGGAACAGGGGTTATCGGCTACACCTTC.

The chain is built from TRBV4-3 and TRBJ1-1, with D unresolved. Germline values: CDR1 LGHNA, CDR2 YSLEER. CDR3 length: 14 residues. Trimming stripped 0 bases from V and 4 bases from J, with 9 bases between. DNA for the CDR3: TGCGCCAGCAGCCAAGATCGGTTAGGCACTGAAGCTTTCTTT. Amino acids: CASSQDRLGTEAFF.